The 5 T cell receptor beta chains given below trace back to one sample, sequenced in a study of cytomegalovirus exposure and HLA in healthy donors. The PCR ran on 60 Vbeta and 13 Jbeta primers. This table comes from immunoSEQ multiplex PCR, and its TCRdb copy is limited to in-frame clones, with some not included. The sample has about 120,000 clones, more than 65% seen once. Sample: PBMCs. These receptors originate from a human donor in good health.

This chain connects TRBV6-5 to TRBJ1-6; D is unresolved. Deletions cut 3 bases from V and 0 bases from J, with 9 bases between. CDR1 is MNHEY and CDR2 is SVGAGI in the germline V gene. This CDR3 has 16 residues. The CDR3 is CASSYGRSSYNSPLHF. The DNA for the CDR3 is TGTGCCAGCAGTTATGGCAGAAGCTCCTATAATTCACCCCTCCACTTT.

The rearrangement joins TRBV10-2 to TRBJ2-7; D is unclear. Trimming cost V 2 bases and J 0 bases, with 17 bases left between them. This CDR3 has 17 residues. The germline V gene encodes CDR1 WSHSY and CDR2 SAAADI. CDR3 residues: CASSEARLTTSSYEQYF. CDR3 DNA sequence: TGCGCCAGCAGTGAGGCCCGACTCACGACCAGCTCCTACGAGCAGTACTTC.

The chain has TRBV6-5 and TRBJ2-7, with 10 nucleotides matching TRBD2. The CDR3 runs to 15 residues. Germline loops: CDR1 MNHEY, CDR2 SVGAGI. V shed 2 bases, J shed 5 bases, and the junction held 6 bases outside the gene matches. In DNA form, the CDR3 reads TGTGCCAGCAGTTACAGGTCTAGCGGGAGTCACGAGCAGTACTTC. Translating it yields CASSYRSSGSHEQYF.

The chain couples TRBV10-3 to TRBJ1-1; D is perhaps TRBD1 (6 bases). This CDR3 is built from 13 residues. Germline loops: CDR1 ENHRY, CDR2 SYGVKD. Trimming cost V 5 bases and J 8 bases, with 15 bases left between them. CDR3 in amino acids: CAISSQQGSEAFF. The CDR3 region has the DNA TGTGCCATCAGTTCCCAACAGGGTAGCGAAGCTTTCTTT.

This clone came up a few times. The J gene is TRBJ2-1, the V gene TRBV19, with 7 bases aligning to TRBD2. Germline V gene data show CDR1 as LNHDA and CDR2 as SQIVND (reference sequence). The CDR3 consists of 15 residues. J gave up 3 bases and V 1 base, and 3 bases lay outside the gene matches. The CDR3 nucleotides read TGTGCCAGTAGTATAGGACTAGCCGTCTACAATGAGCAGTTCTTC. It is translated as CASSIGLAVYNEQFF.